This TCR beta chain was sequenced in a study of regulatory T cells in long-lasting Graves disease. The authors built TCR beta libraries using iRepertoire HTBI primers and Arm-PCR of CDR3 regions. TCRdb used MiXCR to reprocess the multiplex PCR reads, holding one entry per CDR3 protein. The sample consists of more than 350,000 distinct CDR3 sequences, just under 15% of them appearing once. Trimming cost V 1 base and J 5 bases, with 12 bases left between them. The CDR3 has 14 residues. Germline CDR1 is MGHRA and CDR2 is YSYEKL. This clonotype was detected a few times. Time point: newly diagnosed GD, antithyroid drugs for less than 3 months. Researchers made the TCR library from RNA that was extracted from PBMCs. This sample was shared with a second study, whose subject was T cells in Graves' hyperthyroidism and ophthalmopathy. That source notes: With the HTBI primer set, the TCR CDR3 went through a first round of RT-PCR.

The sequencing used peripheral blood mononuclear cells (PBMCs), collected at new diagnosis, from a patient treated with antithyroid drugs. The chain combines TRBV4-1 with TRBJ2-7; a weak D match, TRBD2 (5 bases). This TCR came from a young woman with Graves disease. CDR3 amino acids: CASSQVRDSDEQYF. Written as DNA, the CDR3 is TGCGCCAGCAGCCAAGTCCGGGATTCTGACGAGCAGTACTTC.